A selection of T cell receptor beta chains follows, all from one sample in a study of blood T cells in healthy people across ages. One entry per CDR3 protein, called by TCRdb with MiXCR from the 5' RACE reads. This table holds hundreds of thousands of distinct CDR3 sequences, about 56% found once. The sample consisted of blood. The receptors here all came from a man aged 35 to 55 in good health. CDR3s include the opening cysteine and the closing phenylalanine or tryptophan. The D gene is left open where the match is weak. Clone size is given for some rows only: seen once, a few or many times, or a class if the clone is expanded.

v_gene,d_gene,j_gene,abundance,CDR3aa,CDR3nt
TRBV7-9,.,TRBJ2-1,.,CASSLEAALQQGNEQFF,TGTGCCAGCAGCTTAGAAGCGGCCCTTCAACAGGGCAATGAGCAGTTCTTC
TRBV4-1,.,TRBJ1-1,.,CASSQSPARVNTEAFF,TGCGCCAGCAGCCAAAGTCCGGCCAGGGTGAACACTGAAGCTTTCTTT
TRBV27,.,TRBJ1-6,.,CASSLSFDDSPLHF,TGTGCCAGCAGTTTATCTTTTGACGATTCACCCCTCCACTTT
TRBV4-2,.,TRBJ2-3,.,CASSQGRGSSGTDTQYF,TGTGCCAGCAGCCAAGGTCGGGGGTCCTCGGGCACAGATACGCAGTATTTT
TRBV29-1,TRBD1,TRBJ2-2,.,CSVSPQGANTGELFF,TGCAGCGTATCCCCGCAGGGGGCGAACACCGGGGAGCTGTTTTTT
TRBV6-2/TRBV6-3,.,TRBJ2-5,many,CASSSPLVGSMETQYF,TGTGCCAGCAGCTCCCCCCTAGTGGGTTCGATGGAGACCCAGTACTTC
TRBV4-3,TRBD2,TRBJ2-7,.,CASSQDRTSDSYEQYF,TGCGCCAGCAGCCAGGACAGGACTAGCGACTCCTACGAGCAGTACTTC
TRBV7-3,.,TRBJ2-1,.,CASSASLAGTNEQFF,TGTGCCAGCAGCGCGTCCCTAGCAGGGACGAATGAGCAGTTCTTC
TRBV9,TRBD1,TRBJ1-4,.,CASSVGTAPGNEKLFF,TGTGCCAGCAGCGTTGGGACAGCCCCTGGTAATGAAAAACTGTTTTTT
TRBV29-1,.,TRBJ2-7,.,CSAGVRGSYNEQYF,TGCAGCGCTGGGGTTCGTGGGTCCTACAATGAGCAGTACTTC
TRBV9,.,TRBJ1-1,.,CASSVVPLDEAFF,TGTGCCAGCAGCGTAGTACCGTTAGATGAAGCTTTCTTT
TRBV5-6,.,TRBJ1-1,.,CASSLAQGRNTEAFF,TGTGCCAGCAGCTTGGCCCAAGGGAGGAACACTGAAGCTTTCTTT
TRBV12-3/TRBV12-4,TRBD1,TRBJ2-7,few,CASSAGGRNEQYF,TGTGCCAGCAGTGCAGGGGGCCGAAACGAGCAGTACTTC
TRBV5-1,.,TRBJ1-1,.,CASSLEGLKNTEAFF,TGCGCCAGCAGCTTGGAGGGACTGAAGAACACTGAAGCTTTCTTT
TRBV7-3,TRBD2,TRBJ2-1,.,CASSLSAGGTYNEQFF,TGTGCCAGCAGCTTAAGTGCGGGAGGAACCTACAATGAGCAGTTCTTC
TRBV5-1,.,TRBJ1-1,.,CASRDPGNTEAFF,TGCGCCAGCAGGGACCCGGGGAACACTGAAGCTTTCTTT
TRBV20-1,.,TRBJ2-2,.,CSARDGGATGELFF,TGCAGTGCTAGAGATGGGGGGGCCACCGGGGAGCTGTTTTTT
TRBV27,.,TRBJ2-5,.,CASSQGGSAETQYF,TGTGCCAGCAGTCAAGGGGGGAGTGCAGAGACCCAGTACTTC
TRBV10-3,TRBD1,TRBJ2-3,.,CAIRGTGGADTQYF,TGTGCCATCAGGGGGACAGGGGGCGCAGATACGCAGTATTTT
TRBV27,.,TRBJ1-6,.,CASSLYRRNSPLHF,TGTGCCAGCAGTTTATACAGGAGGAATTCACCCCTCCACTTT
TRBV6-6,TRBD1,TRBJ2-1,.,CASSYSDRAYNEQFF,TGTGCCAGCAGTTATTCGGACAGGGCATACAATGAGCAGTTCTTC
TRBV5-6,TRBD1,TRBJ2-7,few,CASSSPGQVSYEQYF,TGTGCCAGCAGCTCGCCGGGACAGGTCTCCTACGAGCAGTACTTC
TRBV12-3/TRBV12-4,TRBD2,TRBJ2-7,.,CASSPAQAGPHEQYF,TGTGCCAGCAGTCCTGCGCAAGCGGGACCACACGAGCAGTACTTC
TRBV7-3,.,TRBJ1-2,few,CASSLDRNGYGYTF,TGTGCCAGCAGCTTAGACAGGAATGGCTATGGCTACACCTTC
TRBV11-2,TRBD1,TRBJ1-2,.,CASRSLIRTGAFNYGYTF,TGTGCCAGCAGATCCCTTATCCGGACAGGGGCTTTTAACTATGGCTACACCTTC
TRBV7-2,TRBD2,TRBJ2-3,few,CASSFLPGLAGGMTDTQYF,TGTGCCAGCAGCTTCCTCCCGGGACTAGCGGGGGGGATGACAGATACGCAGTATTTT
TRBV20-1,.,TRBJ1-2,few,CSARPPQQGGYTF,TGCAGTGCTAGACCGCCCCAGCAGGGAGGCTACACCTTC
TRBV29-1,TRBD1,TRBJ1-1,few,CSVGVGGLGEAFF,TGCAGCGTTGGGGTAGGGGGCCTCGGGGAAGCTTTCTTT
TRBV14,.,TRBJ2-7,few,CASSQDFTREQYF,TGTGCCAGCAGCCAAGATTTTACCCGCGAGCAGTACTTC
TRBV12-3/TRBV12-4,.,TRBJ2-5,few,CASSLYPLGQYF,TGTGCCAGCAGTCTCTACCCCTTGGGGCAGTACTTC
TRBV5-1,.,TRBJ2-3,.,CASRISGAGVTDTRYF,TGCGCCAGCAGGATCTCGGGGGCCGGGGTCACAGATACGCGGTATTTT
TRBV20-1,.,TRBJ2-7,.,CSAQRSDSYEQYF,TGCAGTGCCCAAAGGTCCGACAGCTACGAGCAGTACTTC
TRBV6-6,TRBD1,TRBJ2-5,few,CASSYGRGKQETQYF,TGTGCCAGCAGTTACGGCAGGGGGAAACAAGAGACCCAGTACTTC
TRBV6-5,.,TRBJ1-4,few,CASSYWGGLNEKLFF,TGTGCCAGCAGTTATTGGGGGGGATTAAATGAAAAACTGTTTTTT
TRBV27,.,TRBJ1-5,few,CASSFQGPEQGQPQHF,TGTGCCAGCAGTTTTCAAGGGCCCGAGCAGGGTCAGCCCCAGCATTTT
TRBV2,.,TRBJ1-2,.,CATTRDNSNYGYTF,TGTGCCACCACTAGGGACAATTCTAACTATGGCTACACCTTC
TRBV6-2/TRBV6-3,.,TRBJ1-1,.,CASSYVAGIGEAFF,TGTGCCAGCAGTTACGTGGCCGGGATCGGTGAAGCTTTCTTT